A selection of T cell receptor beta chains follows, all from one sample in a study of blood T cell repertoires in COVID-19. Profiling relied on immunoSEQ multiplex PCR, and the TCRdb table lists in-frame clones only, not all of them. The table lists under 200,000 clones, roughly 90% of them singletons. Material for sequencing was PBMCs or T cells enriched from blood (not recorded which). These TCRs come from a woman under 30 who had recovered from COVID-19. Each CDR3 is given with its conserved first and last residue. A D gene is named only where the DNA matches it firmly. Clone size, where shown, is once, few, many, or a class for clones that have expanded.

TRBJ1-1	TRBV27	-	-	TGTGCCAGCAGTTTAGCAGAGAACACTGAAGCTTTCTTT	CASSLAENTEAFF
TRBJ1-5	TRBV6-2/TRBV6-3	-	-	TGTGCCAGCAGTTACGGTACAGGTAATCAGCCCCAGCATTTT	CASSYGTGNQPQHF
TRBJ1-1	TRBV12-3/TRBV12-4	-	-	TGTGCCAGCAGTTTAACCACTAACACTGAAGCTTTCTTT	CASSLTTNTEAFF
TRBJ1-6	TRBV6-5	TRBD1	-	TGTGCCAGCAGTTACACGGGACAGGGAAATTCACCCCTCCACTTT	CASSYTGQGNSPLHF
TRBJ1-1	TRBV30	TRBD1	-	TGTGCCTGGGACCAAAGAGGGGGCTTCACTGAAGCTTTCTTT	CAWDQRGGFTEAFF
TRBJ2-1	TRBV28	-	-	TGTGCCAGCAGTCCCCCAGTTAAGAGGGGGGGGCACAATGAGCAGTTCTTC	CASSPPVKRGGHNEQFF
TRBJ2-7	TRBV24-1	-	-	TGTGCCACCAGTGATTCGACAGGGACTGGGGACGAGCAGTACTTC	CATSDSTGTGDEQYF
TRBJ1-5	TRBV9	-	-	TGTGCCAGCAGCGCCTCTGGGACGGTCGGGGGGCAGCCCCAGCATTTT	CASSASGTVGGQPQHF
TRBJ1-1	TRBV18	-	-	TGTGCCAGCCCAACTAGGCCTTATCTCACTGAAGCTTTCTTT	CASPTRPYLTEAFF
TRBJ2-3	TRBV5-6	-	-	TGTGCCAGCAGCTTGGTGCAGGGCACAGATACGCAGTATTTT	CASSLVQGTDTQYF
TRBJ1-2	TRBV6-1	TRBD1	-	TGTGCCAGCAGTGAAACGTCGACAGGGGGGTACTATGGCTACACCTTC	CASSETSTGGYYGYTF
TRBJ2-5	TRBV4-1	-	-	TGCGCCAGCAGCCAAGGACGTGGCAGGGAGGAAGAGACCCAGTACTTC	CASSQGRGREEETQYF
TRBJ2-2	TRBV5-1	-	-	TGCGCCAGCAGCTTGGCTCAGCGGGGCGGGGGCGGCACCGGGGAGCTGTTTTTT	CASSLAQRGGGGTGELFF
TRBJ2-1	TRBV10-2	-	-	TGCGCCAGCAGTGAGCCCGCCAGCTCCTACAATGAGCAGTTCTTC	CASSEPASSYNEQFF
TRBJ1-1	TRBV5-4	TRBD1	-	TGTGCCAGCAGCTCCTACACAGGGGGTTTGACTGAAGCTTTCTTT	CASSSYTGGLTEAFF
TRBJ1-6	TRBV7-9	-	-	TGTGCCAGCAGCTTAGTCGCCCGGTATTCACCCCTCCACTTT	CASSLVARYSPLHF
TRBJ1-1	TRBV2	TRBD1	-	TGTGCCAGCAGTGGGGTGGACAGGTATGCTTTCTTT	CASSGVDRYAFF
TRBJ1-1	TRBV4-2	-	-	TGTGCCAGCAGCCAAGTCCAGAACACTGAAGCTTTCTTT	CASSQVQNTEAFF
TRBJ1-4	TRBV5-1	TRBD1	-	TGCGCCAGCAGAAGACAGGGGGCAAGGGAAAAACTGTTTTTT	CASRRQGAREKLFF
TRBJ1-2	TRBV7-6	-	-	TGTGCCAGCAGCTTTTCCCTCTCAGCCGGGAGTACCTCCTACACCTTC	CASSFSLSAGSTSYTF
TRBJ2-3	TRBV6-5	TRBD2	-	TGTGCCAGCAGTTATTTTAGCGGGGGCACAGATACGCAGTATTTT	CASSYFSGGTDTQYF
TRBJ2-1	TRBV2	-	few	TGTGCCAGCAGTGATGAGGCAGGTCCCTGGGAGGAGCAGTTCTTC	CASSDEAGPWEEQFF
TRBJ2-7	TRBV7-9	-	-	TGTGCCAGCAGCTTGGCACTATACGAGCAGTACTTC	CASSLALYEQYF
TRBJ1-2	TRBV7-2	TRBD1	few	TGTGCCAGCAGCTATTTGGGACAGGGCAACTATGGCTACACCTTC	CASSYLGQGNYGYTF
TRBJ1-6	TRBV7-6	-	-	TGTGCCAGCAGCTTAGCGCCGCGGCAGGGTGGCCGATTAAATCATAATTCACCCCTCCACTTT	CASSLAPRQGGRLNHNSPLHF
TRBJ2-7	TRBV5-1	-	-	TGCGCCAGCAGACTAGGCTACGAGCAGTACTTC	CASRLGYEQYF
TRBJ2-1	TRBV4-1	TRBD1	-	TGCGCCAGCAGCCACCTGGGACAGCTAAACAATGAGCAGTTCTTC	CASSHLGQLNNEQFF
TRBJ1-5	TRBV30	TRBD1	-	TGTGCCTGGAGCCTAGGGGGACAGAGCAATCAGCCCCAGCATTTT	CAWSLGGQSNQPQHF
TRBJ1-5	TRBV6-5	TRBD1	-	TGTGCCAGCAGTTACAGGGGGCTCGATCAGCCCCAGCATTTT	CASSYRGLDQPQHF
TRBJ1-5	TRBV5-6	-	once	TGTGCCAGCAGCTTGTACGCGGGGACGAGCAATCAGCCCCAGCATTTT	CASSLYAGTSNQPQHF
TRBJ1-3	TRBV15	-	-	TGTGCCACCAGCACTGGCCGGAGCTCTGGAAACACCATATATTTT	CATSTGRSSGNTIYF
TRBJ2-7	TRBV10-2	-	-	TGCGCCAGCAGTGACCCCGCGAGCTCCTACGAGCAGTACTTC	CASSDPASSYEQYF
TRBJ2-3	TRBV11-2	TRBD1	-	TGTGCCAGCAGCTTAGTGGCAGGGGGCTCGATAGATACGCAGTATTTT	CASSLVAGGSIDTQYF
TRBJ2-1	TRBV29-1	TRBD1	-	TGCAGCGTTGGGACAGGGTATGAGCAGTTCTTC	CSVGTGYEQFF
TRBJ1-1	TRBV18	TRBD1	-	TGTGCCAGCTCACCACCAGACAGGGGCGGTACTGAAGCTTTCTTT	CASSPPDRGGTEAFF
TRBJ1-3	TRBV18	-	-	TGTGCCAGCTCACCCAGGACACGGCGACCAAACACCATATATTTT	CASSPRTRRPNTIYF
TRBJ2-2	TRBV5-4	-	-	TGTGCCAGCAGCTTGGGGGGCTCGAACACCGGGGAGCTGTTTTTT	CASSLGGSNTGELFF
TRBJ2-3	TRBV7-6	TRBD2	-	TGTGCCAGCAGCTCCGGACTAGCGGGGACGACTAGCACAGATACGCAGTATTTT	CASSSGLAGTTSTDTQYF
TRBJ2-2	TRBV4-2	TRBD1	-	TGTGCCAGCAGCCTCTCTTCGGACAGGGACACCGGGGAGCTGTTTTTT	CASSLSSDRDTGELFF
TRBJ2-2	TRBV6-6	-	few	TGTGCCAGCAGTTACCCCCGGACAAGCACCGGGGAGCTGTTTTTT	CASSYPRTSTGELFF
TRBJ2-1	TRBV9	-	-	TGTGCCAGCAGCGTATCAGGGGACAATGAGCAGTTCTTC	CASSVSGDNEQFF
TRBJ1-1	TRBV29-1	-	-	TGCAGCGTTGAAAGGTCGGGGAACACTGAAGCTTTCTTT	CSVERSGNTEAFF
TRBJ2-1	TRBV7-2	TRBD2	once	TGTGCCAGCAGCTTAGTCAGCGGGGTCTACAATGAGCAGTTCTTC	CASSLVSGVYNEQFF
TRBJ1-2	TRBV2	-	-	TGTGCCAGCAGTGAAATATCAGGGGCCGATGGCTACACCTTC	CASSEISGADGYTF
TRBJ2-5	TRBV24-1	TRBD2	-	TGTGCCACCAGTGAAGATCTAGCGGGCCAAGAGACCCAGTACTTC	CATSEDLAGQETQYF